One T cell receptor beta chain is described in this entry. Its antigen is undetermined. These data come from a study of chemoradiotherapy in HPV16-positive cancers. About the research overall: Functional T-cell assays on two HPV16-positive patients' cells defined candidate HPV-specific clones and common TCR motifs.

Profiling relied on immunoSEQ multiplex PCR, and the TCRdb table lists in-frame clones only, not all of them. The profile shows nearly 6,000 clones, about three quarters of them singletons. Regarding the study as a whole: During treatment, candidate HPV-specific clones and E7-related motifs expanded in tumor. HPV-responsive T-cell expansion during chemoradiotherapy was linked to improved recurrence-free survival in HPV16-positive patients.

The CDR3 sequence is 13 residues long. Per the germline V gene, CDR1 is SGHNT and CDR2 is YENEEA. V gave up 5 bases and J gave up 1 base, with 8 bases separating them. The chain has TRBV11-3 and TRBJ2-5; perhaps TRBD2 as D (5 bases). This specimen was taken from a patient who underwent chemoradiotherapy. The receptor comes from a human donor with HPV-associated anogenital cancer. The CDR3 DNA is TGTGCCAGCAGCCCCCGGGGCCAAGAGACCCAGTACTTC. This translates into CASSPRGQETQYF. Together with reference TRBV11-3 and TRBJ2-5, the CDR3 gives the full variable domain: EAGVVQSPRYKIIEKKQPVAFWCNPISGHNTLYWYLQNLGQGPELLIRYENEEAVDDSQLPKDRFSAERLKGVDSTLKIQPAELGDSAVYLCASSPRGQETQYFGPGTRLLVL.